Listed below are T cell receptor beta chains from one sample, sequenced in a study of cytomegalovirus exposure and HLA in healthy donors. TCRdb's copy holds only in-frame clones and misses some; the assay was immunoSEQ multiplex PCR. The sample carries about 130,000 clones, 85% recorded once. Sequencing was performed on PBMCs. These receptor sequences come from a woman aged 25 to 39 in good health and CMV-seropositive. Each CDR3 is given with its conserved first and last residue. A D gene is named only where the DNA matches it firmly. Not every row has a clone size; where given, it reads once, few, many or a size class.

D gene	clone size	J gene	V gene	CDR3 DNA	CDR3 protein
TRBD1	.	TRBJ1-2	TRBV9	TGTGCCAGCAGCACGACCCAAGGACAGGTTTACTATGGCTACACCTTC	CASSTTQGQVYYGYTF
.	.	TRBJ2-3	TRBV5-5	TGTGCCAGCAGCTCAGTCCTTTTCCCCGGGACTAGCACAGATACGCAGTATTTT	CASSSVLFPGTSTDTQYF
TRBD1	.	TRBJ2-7	TRBV7-9	TGTGCCAGCAGAGCCGGGACAGCCTACGAGCAGTACTTC	CASRAGTAYEQYF
.	.	TRBJ1-4	TRBV27	TGTGCCAGCAGTTCAACCCGTACAGAAAAACTGTTTTTT	CASSSTRTEKLFF
TRBD1	.	TRBJ1-1	TRBV6-1	TGTGCCAGCAGTGAGACGGGGAACAGGGGAAACACTGAAGCTTTCTTT	CASSETGNRGNTEAFF
TRBD2	.	TRBJ2-7	TRBV6-5	TGTGCCAGCAGTCTTAGCGGGAGCTACGAGCAGTACTTC	CASSLSGSYEQYF
TRBD2	.	TRBJ2-7	TRBV5-1	TGCGCCAGCAGCTTCGAGGGACTAGCGGGGAACGAGCAGTACTTC	CASSFEGLAGNEQYF
.	.	TRBJ2-1	TRBV9	TGTGCCAGCAGCCCTCTTTTGTCGTACAATGAGCAGTTCTTC	CASSPLLSYNEQFF
.	.	TRBJ2-7	TRBV1	TGCACCAGCAGCCAAGTCGAGGGAGAAATTTACGAGCAGTACTTC	CTSSQVEGEIYEQYF
TRBD1	.	TRBJ2-2	TRBV4-1	TGCGCCAGCAGCCAAGGAGTAGGGACAGGGCCCTTAGGGGAGCTGTTTTTT	CASSQGVGTGPLGELFF
.	few	TRBJ2-5	TRBV18	TGTGCCAGCTCCCTCCAAGAGACCCAGTACTTC	CASSLQETQYF
TRBD2	.	TRBJ2-5	TRBV2	TGTGCCAGCAGAAGACTAGCGGGAGGCGGGGGGGAGACCCAGTACTTC	CASRRLAGGGGETQYF
TRBD2	.	TRBJ2-3	TRBV7-8	TGTGCCAGCAGCTTAGGAAGGGCGCAGGGAGCGGGGGGCACAGATACGCAGTATTTT	CASSLGRAQGAGGTDTQYF
.	few	TRBJ2-7	TRBV21-1	TGTGCCAGCAGCAAAGTGAGAGTGACGTTTAGACTAGCGGGAGAGGAGCAGTACTTC	CASSKVRVTFRLAGEEQYF
.	.	TRBJ1-1	TRBV5-5	TGTGCCAGCAGCTTAAGACAAGGGAACACTGAAGCTTTCTTT	CASSLRQGNTEAFF
.	.	TRBJ1-1	TRBV28	TGTGCCAGCAGTTCAGGGCGGCGCGCTTTCTTT	CASSSGRRAFF
TRBD2	.	TRBJ2-3	TRBV7-9	TGTGCCAGCAGCTGGAGCGGGACTAGCACAGATACGCAGTATTTT	CASSWSGTSTDTQYF
TRBD1	.	TRBJ1-1	TRBV28	TGTGCCAGCAGTTGGACAGGGGGGGGTTCTGAAGCTTTCTTT	CASSWTGGGSEAFF
TRBD2	.	TRBJ2-1	TRBV4-1	TGCGCCAGCAGCCTGCTAGCGGCTGCAAATGAGCAGTTCTTC	CASSLLAAANEQFF
.	.	TRBJ1-1	TRBV6-5	TGTGCCAGTCGACTGATCTCGGGGACTGAAGCTTTCTTT	CASRLISGTEAFF
TRBD2	.	TRBJ2-1	TRBV6-4	TGTGCCAGCAGTGACGCTAGCGGGAGCAATGAGCAGTTCTTC	CASSDASGSNEQFF
.	.	TRBJ2-2	TRBV5-1	TGCGCCAGCAGCTTGCGGACAATAACCGGGGAGCTGTTTTTT	CASSLRTITGELFF
.	.	TRBJ1-5	TRBV7-9	TGTGCCAGCAGCACTCTGGAGGATCAGCCCCAGCATTTT	CASSTLEDQPQHF
.	once	TRBJ1-1	TRBV7-6	TGTGCCAGCAGCTTAGGGGCGGGAGGGGTCTCTGAAGCTTTCTTT	CASSLGAGGVSEAFF
.	once	TRBJ1-4	TRBV19	TGTGCCAGTAGTAACGGGGGAGAAGGAACTAATGAAAAACTGTTTTTT	CASSNGGEGTNEKLFF
.	.	TRBJ1-5	TRBV19	TGTGCCAGTAGGCAGGGAAATCAGCCCCAGCATTTT	CASRQGNQPQHF
.	.	TRBJ2-4	TRBV5-6	TGTGCCAGCAGCTTGGTGGAGGACATTCAGTACTTC	CASSLVEDIQYF
.	.	TRBJ2-5	TRBV2	TGTGCCAGCAGTAGATTTCAGGGGCTAAAAGAGACCCAGTACTTC	CASSRFQGLKETQYF
.	.	TRBJ2-2	TRBV7-9	TGTGCCAGCAGCCCCCTACCTGGGGAGCTGTTTTTT	CASSPLPGELFF
TRBD1	.	TRBJ1-2	TRBV2	TGTGCCAGCAGTGAAAGGACAGGGTATGGCTACACCTTC	CASSERTGYGYTF
.	few	TRBJ1-1	TRBV13	TGTGCCAGCAGACCACAGCCGATTTGGGCCACTGAAGCTTTCTTT	CASRPQPIWATEAFF
TRBD1	.	TRBJ2-6	TRBV30	TGTGCCTGCGACAGGGCTGGGGCCAACGTCCTGACTTTC	CACDRAGANVLTF
.	.	TRBJ1-1	TRBV25-1	TGTGCCAGCAGTGAATATCAGGGTGGGAACACTGAAGCTTTCTTT	CASSEYQGGNTEAFF
.	.	TRBJ1-2	TRBV6-5	TGTGCCAGCAGCCAAAGGAGGCTAAGTAACTATGGCTACACCTTC	CASSQRRLSNYGYTF
TRBD2	.	TRBJ2-1	TRBV30	TGTGCCTGGAGTGTAACTAGCGGGAGGGCCGGGGTTCGCTACAATGAGCAGTTCTTC	CAWSVTSGRAGVRYNEQFF
TRBD1	once	TRBJ2-5	TRBV6-1	TGTGCCAGCAGTGAACAACAGGGGTCGGAAGAAGAGACCCAGTACTTC	CASSEQQGSEEETQYF
TRBD2	.	TRBJ2-1	TRBV7-2	TGTGCCAGCAGATTAGCGGGAGGGCCGAGCTCCTACAATGAGCAGTTCTTC	CASRLAGGPSSYNEQFF
TRBD1	.	TRBJ1-1	TRBV19	TGTGCCAGTAGTGGACAGGGCGGATGGACTGAAGCTTTCTTT	CASSGQGGWTEAFF
.	.	TRBJ1-1	TRBV5-5	TGTGCCAGCAGTTTACAAGGGGCAGACACTGAAGCTTTCTTT	CASSLQGADTEAFF
.	.	TRBJ1-3	TRBV11-2	TGTGCCAGCAGCTTATCTTCCGCCAGGGTCTCTGGAAACACCATATATTTT	CASSLSSARVSGNTIYF
.	.	TRBJ2-3	TRBV5-1	TGCGCCAGCAGCCCCCCCTCGGATACGCAGTATTTT	CASSPPSDTQYF
.	.	TRBJ2-7	TRBV2	TGTGCCAGCAGCAGGGACAACCCCGAGCAGTACTTC	CASSRDNPEQYF
TRBD1	.	TRBJ1-1	TRBV7-9	TGTGCCAGCAGCAAACAGGGGGCTTCTGAAGCTTTCTTT	CASSKQGASEAFF
TRBD1	.	TRBJ1-2	TRBV6-1	TGTGCCAGCAGTGACCCCGGGACAGGCCCTTATGGCTACACCTTC	CASSDPGTGPYGYTF
TRBD1	.	TRBJ1-1	TRBV11-2	TGTGCCAGCAGCTTAGTTGAGGGGGCAACTGAAGCTTTCTTT	CASSLVEGATEAFF
.	.	TRBJ1-2	TRBV5-5	TGTGCCAGCAGCTTGTTAGTGGGTGGAGAGTATGGCTACACCTTC	CASSLLVGGEYGYTF
.	.	TRBJ1-2	TRBV2	TGTGCCAGCTCAAGAGGGGGAGCACCTAACTATGGCTACACCTTC	CASSRGGAPNYGYTF
.	.	TRBJ2-1	TRBV18	TGTGCCAGCTCACCACCCAGCAGGGGTGAGCAGTTCTTC	CASSPPSRGEQFF
.	.	TRBJ2-7	TRBV6-1	TGTGCCAGCAGTTCCACAGGGATCCCTTACGAGCAGTACTTC	CASSSTGIPYEQYF
.	.	TRBJ2-7	TRBV9	TGTGCCAGCAGCGTAGGGGGGACATCCTTTAGTGAGCAGTACTTC	CASSVGGTSFSEQYF
TRBD2	.	TRBJ2-2	TRBV9	TGTGCCAGCAGCGTAGCCATAGCGGGGTACGCGAACACCGGGGAGCTGTTTTTT	CASSVAIAGYANTGELFF
TRBD1	.	TRBJ1-1	TRBV20-1	TGCAGTGCTTCAGGGGGCACTGAAGCTTTCTTT	CSASGGTEAFF
.	few	TRBJ2-5	TRBV5-1	TGCGCCAGCAGCTTGGTTTCCTTCAGGGAGACCCAGTACTTC	CASSLVSFRETQYF
TRBD2	.	TRBJ2-7	TRBV10-3	TGTGCCATCAGCCGGACTAGCGGCCTCTACGAGCAGTACTTC	CAISRTSGLYEQYF